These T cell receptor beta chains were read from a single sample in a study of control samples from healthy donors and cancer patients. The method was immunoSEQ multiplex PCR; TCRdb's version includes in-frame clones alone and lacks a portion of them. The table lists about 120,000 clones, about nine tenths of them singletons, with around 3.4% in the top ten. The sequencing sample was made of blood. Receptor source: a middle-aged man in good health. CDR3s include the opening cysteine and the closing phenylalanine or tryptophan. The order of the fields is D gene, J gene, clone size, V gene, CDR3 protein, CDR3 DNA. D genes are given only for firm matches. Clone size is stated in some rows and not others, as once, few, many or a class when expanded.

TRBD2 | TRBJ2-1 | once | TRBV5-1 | CASSLGLAGLAEQFF | TGCGCCAGCAGCTTGGGACTAGCGGGGTTAGCAGAGCAGTTCTTC
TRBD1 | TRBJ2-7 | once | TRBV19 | CASSDQDRGVHEQYF | TGTGCCAGTAGTGACCAAGACAGGGGTGTCCACGAGCAGTACTTC
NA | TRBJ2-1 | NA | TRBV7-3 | CASSLTGINYNEQFF | TGTGCCAGCAGCCTTACAGGGATCAACTACAATGAGCAGTTCTTC
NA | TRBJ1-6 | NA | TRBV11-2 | CASSLERRYNSPLHF | TGTGCCAGCAGCTTAGAACGTCGGTATAATTCACCCCTCCACTTT
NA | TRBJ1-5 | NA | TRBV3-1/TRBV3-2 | CASSQERGQPQHF | TGTGCCAGCAGCCAAGAGAGAGGACAGCCCCAGCATTTT
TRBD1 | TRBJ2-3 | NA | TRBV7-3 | CASSLAAGGDTQYF | TGTGCCAGCAGCTTAGCCGCAGGGGGAGATACGCAGTATTTT
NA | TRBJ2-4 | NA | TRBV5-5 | CASSLSLAGLGKNIQYF | TGTGCCAGCAGCTTGTCTTTGGCAGGGCTGGGCAAAAACATTCAGTACTTC
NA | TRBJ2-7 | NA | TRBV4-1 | CASSQPSQGYEQYF | TGCGCCAGCAGCCAACCGTCACAGGGCTACGAGCAGTACTTC
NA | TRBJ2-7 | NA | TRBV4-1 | CASSQRTASEQYF | TGCGCCAGCAGCCAACGGACAGCCTCCGAGCAGTACTTC
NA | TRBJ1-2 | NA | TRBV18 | CASSPTDSRGYTF | TGTGCCAGCTCCCCAACGGATTCCCGGGGCTACACCTTC
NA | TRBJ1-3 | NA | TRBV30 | CAWSWASGNTIYF | TGTGCCTGGAGTTGGGCCTCTGGAAACACCATATATTTT
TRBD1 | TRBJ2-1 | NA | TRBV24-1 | CATSDLRGTGGSNEQFF | TGTGCCACCAGTGATTTGCGAGGGACAGGGGGCTCCAATGAGCAGTTCTTC
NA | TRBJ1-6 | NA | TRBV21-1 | CASSKGSSYNSPLHF | TGTGCCAGCAGCAAAGGGAGCTCCTATAATTCACCCCTCCACTTT
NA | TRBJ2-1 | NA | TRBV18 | CASSQQIGRYNEQFF | TGTGCCAGCTCACAACAGATAGGACGGTACAATGAGCAGTTCTTC
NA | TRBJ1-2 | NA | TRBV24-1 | CATSDFRGNGYTF | TGTGCCACCAGTGATTTCAGGGGTAACGGCTACACCTTC
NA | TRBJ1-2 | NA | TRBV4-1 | CASSQPGGGYGYTF | TGCGCCAGCAGCCAACCCGGAGGGGGGTATGGCTACACCTTC
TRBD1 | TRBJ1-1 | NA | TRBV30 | CAWRRGGRSNTEAFF | TGTGCCTGGAGGCGAGGGGGCCGCTCCAACACTGAAGCTTTCTTT
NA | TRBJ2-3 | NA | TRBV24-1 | CATTSGFTDTQYF | TGTGCCACCACTTCCGGTTTCACAGATACGCAGTATTTT
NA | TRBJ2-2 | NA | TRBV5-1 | CASSPIPRGRGGELFF | TGCGCCAGCAGCCCTATTCCGAGGGGAAGGGGCGGGGAGCTGTTTTTT
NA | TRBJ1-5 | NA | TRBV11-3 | CASSLGLNQPQHF | TGTGCCAGCAGCTTAGGACTGAATCAGCCCCAGCATTTT
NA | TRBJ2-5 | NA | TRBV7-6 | CASSSNGLAQETQYF | TGTGCCAGCAGCTCCAACGGGCTAGCCCAAGAGACCCAGTACTTC
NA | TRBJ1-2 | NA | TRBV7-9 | CASSLWTDYGYTF | TGTGCCAGCAGCTTGTGGACAGACTATGGCTACACCTTC
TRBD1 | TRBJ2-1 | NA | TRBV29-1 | CSVQGTLNNEQFF | TGCAGCGTACAGGGGACACTAAACAATGAGCAGTTCTTC
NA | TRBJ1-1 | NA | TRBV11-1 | CASSIPAGYPEAFF | TGTGCCAGCAGCATCCCGGCCGGTTACCCTGAAGCTTTCTTT
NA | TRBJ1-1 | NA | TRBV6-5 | CASSYSPGYTEAFF | TGTGCCAGCAGTTACTCTCCAGGGTACACTGAAGCTTTCTTT
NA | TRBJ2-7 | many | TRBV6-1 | CASSESYRVYGEQYF | TGTGCCAGCAGTGAAAGTTACAGGGTATATGGCGAGCAGTACTTC